These 16 T cell receptor beta chains share one sample of origin, sequenced in a study of blood T cell repertoires in COVID-19. Repertoires were generated with immunoSEQ multiplex PCR, while TCRdb's copy carries only in-frame clones and drops some. This sample yields a few hundred thousand clones, of which roughly 91% are seen a single time; approximately 1.8% belongs to the top ten. The sample was peripheral blood. Source of these receptors: a woman aged 25 to 45 with COVID-19, enrolled during active disease.

The chain combines TRBV18 with TRBJ1-1, with 8 bases that match TRBD1. Germline V CDR1 and CDR2: KGHSH, LQKENI. The CDR3 consists of 12 residues. After removal of 5 bases from V and 11 bases from J, the junction contained 7 bases not matched to a gene. CDR3 coding DNA: TGTGCCAGCTCATCCGGACAGGGAGAGGCTTTCTTT. It translates to CASSSGQGEAFF.

This clone has a single count. The chain combines TRBV5-1 with TRBJ2-7, with 10 nucleotides matching TRBD1. The CDR3 runs to 15 residues. The ends lost 0 bases at V and 4 bases at J; junction bases unmatched: 4. Germline CDR1 reads SGHRS; CDR2 reads YFSETQ. This CDR3 is CASSLAPDRGYEQYF. The CDR3 DNA is TGCGCCAGCAGCTTGGCGCCGGACAGGGGGTACGAGCAGTACTTC.

The chain is built from TRBV18 and TRBJ2-1, with TRBD1 matching over 7 bases. The V segment lost 0 bases and the J segment 7 bases; nucleotides outside the gene matches: 3. CDR3 length equals 14 residues. CDR1 KGHSH and CDR2 LQKENI come from the germline V gene. CDR3 residues: CASSPPARGNEQFF. For the CDR3, the DNA is TGTGCCAGCTCACCACCGGCCAGGGGGAATGAGCAGTTCTTC.

This chain links TRBV28 with TRBJ1-4; D is undetermined. The germline gives CDR1 MDHEN, CDR2 SYDVKM. Trimming took off 5 bases at V and 7 bases at J, with 11 bases between the two ends. The CDR3 has 13 amino acids. CDR3 bases: TGTGCCAGCAGTCCCTACCCTGGTGAAAAACTGTTTTTT. This codes for CASSPYPGEKLFF.

The V call is TRBV9, the J call TRBJ2-3; 11 bases align to TRBD2. Trimming removed 5 bases from V and 2 bases from J; junction bases left unmatched: 10. The CDR3 extends over 17 amino acids. Germline V CDR1 and CDR2: SGDLS, YYNGEE. The CDR3 spells CASSLRGLAVNTDTQYF. DNA of the CDR3: TGTGCCAGCAGTCTCCGGGGACTAGCGGTGAACACAGATACGCAGTATTTT.

V is TRBV28 and J is TRBJ2-7; 7 positions match TRBD2. In germline, CDR1 is MDHEN, CDR2 SYDVKM. The CDR3 extends over 13 amino acids. J lost 1 base, V lost 8 bases, and 5 bases had no gene match. Here the CDR3 reads CASGGGMSYEQYV. The CDR3 DNA is TGTGCCAGCGGGGGGGGTATGTCCTACGAGCAGTACGTC.

The CDR3, as DNA: TGTGCAAGTCGCTTAGCGCCAGGGACAGTGAATCAGCCCCAGCATTTT. This gives the protein CASRLAPGTVNQPQHF. The chain employs TRBV12-2 and TRBJ1-5; TRBD1 is the table's D call and was not checked against the DNA. TRBV12-2 counts as a pseudogene. The CDR3 sequence is 16 residues long.

V and J are TRBV6-5 and TRBJ1-5; D ambiguous. CDR1 is MNHEY, CDR2 SVGAGI, per germline. The CDR3 has 13 residues. Trimming left V 4 bases short and J 7 bases short, with 11 bases between. The CDR3 coding sequence is TGTGCCAGCAGTTCAGCCTACTACCAGCCCCAGCATTTT. Amino acid sequence: CASSSAYYQPQHF.

V gene TRBV6-5 combines with J gene TRBJ2-2, with 8 bases matching TRBD1. V lost 7 bases, J lost 5 bases, and 3 bases stayed unmatched. The CDR3 is made up of 13 amino acids. Germline CDR1 is MNHEY and CDR2 is SVGAGI. The DNA of the CDR3 is TGTGCCAGCATCCGACAGGGGACCGGGGAGCTGTTTTTT. Translating it yields CASIRQGTGELFF.

This clone was detected only a few times. The V call is TRBV18, the J call TRBJ1-3; 8 nucleotides agree with TRBD1. Germline V gene sequence: CDR1 KGHSH, CDR2 LQKENI. This CDR3 has 16 residues. The trim removed 0 bases at V and 3 bases at J, leaving 4 bases unmatched. In nucleotides, the CDR3 is TGTGCCAGCTCACCACCGACAGGGGCTTATGGAAACACCATATATTTT. Encoded protein: CASSPPTGAYGNTIYF.

The V and J genes are TRBV28 and TRBJ1-4; the D is unclear. Trimming left V 7 bases short and J 8 bases short, with 17 bases between. The CDR3 is 14 amino acids. Germline loops: CDR1 MDHEN, CDR2 SYDVKM. CDR3 residues: CASTQAEGREKLFF. CDR3 DNA: TGTGCCAGCACCCAGGCGGAGGGCCGGGAAAAACTGTTTTTT.

This chain uses TRBV30 with TRBJ2-1, with D maybe TRBD2 (6 bases). V gave up 3 bases and J gave up 0 bases, with 9 bases separating them. The CDR3 runs to 14 residues. Germline CDR1 is GTSNPN and CDR2 is SVGIG (reference sequence). The CDR3 protein is CAWRGGSSYNEQFF. Here the CDR3 DNA reads TGTGCCTGGAGGGGGGGTAGCTCCTACAATGAGCAGTTCTTC.

V usage is TRBV9 and J usage is TRBJ2-1; D uncertain. Trimming removed 0 bases at V and 6 bases at J, with 7 bases between. CDR1 SGDLS and CDR2 YYNGEE come from the germline V gene. The CDR3 is made up of 13 amino acids. The CDR3 spells CASSVGAANEQFF. CDR3 in DNA: TGTGCCAGCAGCGTAGGGGCAGCCAATGAGCAGTTCTTC. The variable domain in full, completed from reference TRBV9 and TRBJ2-1, reads DSGVTQTPKHLITATGQRVTLRCSPRSGDLSVYWYQQSLDQGLQFLIQYYNGEERAKGNILERFSAQQFPDLHSELNLSSLELGDSALYFCASSVGAANEQFFGPGTRLTVL.

Only one count was recorded for this clone. This chain uses TRBV6-6 with TRBJ1-5; D not resolved. In germline, CDR1 is MNHNY, CDR2 SVGAGI (reference sequence). Trimming took off 5 bases at V and 1 base at J, with 9 bases between the two ends. The length of the CDR3 is 14 residues. CDR3 region: CASSVSESNQPQHF. DNA for the CDR3: TGTGCCAGCAGTGTCAGCGAGAGCAATCAGCCCCAGCATTTT.

J is TRBJ2-1 and V is TRBV5-1; D is unclear. The CDR3 is made up of 17 amino acids. Trimming left V 1 base short and J 6 bases short, with 20 bases between. From germline, CDR1 is SGHRS and CDR2 YFSETQ. The CDR3 sequence is CASSLMTARSLFNEQFF. CDR3 in DNA: TGCGCCAGCAGCTTGATGACGGCTAGGTCCCTTTTCAATGAGCAGTTCTTC.

The gene calls are TRBV7-7 and TRBJ2-7; 10 positions match TRBD2. This CDR3 spans 15 amino acids. Germline V CDR1 and CDR2: SSHAT, FNYEAQ (reference sequence). CDR3 nucleotide sequence: TGTGCTAGCAGCTTATCCGGGACTAGCGCCTACGAGCAGTACGTC. Its translation: CASSLSGTSAYEQYV.